The 32 T cell receptor beta chains listed next were all sequenced from one sample in a study of cytomegalovirus exposure and HLA in healthy donors. Produced via immunoSEQ multiplex PCR; TCRdb's table is partial and in-frame only. The repertoire has 90,000 to 100,000 clones, around 93% of them found once; the top ten carry 1.1%. Sequencing used PBMCs. The receptors shown here come from a woman in her twenties or thirties in good health and CMV-seropositive.

This chain uses TRBV4-3 with TRBJ2-1, with TRBD1 as a possible D gene (5 bases). The V end was cut by 1 base, the J end by 4 bases, with 14 bases between. Germline CDR1 and CDR2: LGHNA and YSLEER. This CDR3 is 16 amino acids long. CDR3 amino acids: CASSQVGEIGYNEQFF. The CDR3 nucleotides read TGCGCCAGCAGCCAAGTAGGGGAAATTGGTTACAATGAGCAGTTCTTC.

CDR3 sequence: CASRPPRDSNTGELFF. CDR3 sequence (DNA): TGTGCCAGCAGGCCCCCCAGGGACTCGAACACCGGGGAGCTGTTTTTT. This sequence joins TRBV28 and TRBJ2-2; weak D call: TRBD2 (6 bases). The V end lost 6 bases, the J end lost 0 bases, and 14 bases lay between the germline ends. The CDR3 consists of 16 residues. Germline V gene sequence: CDR1 MDHEN, CDR2 SYDVKM.

The chain joins TRBV7-2 to TRBJ2-5; 7 nucleotides align to TRBD1. Germline V lookup: CDR1 SGHTA, CDR2 FQGNSA. Losses at the gene ends were 0 bases for V and 6 bases for J; bases not matched to a gene: 4. The CDR3 length is 14 residues. CDR3 protein: CASSLAAQGQTQYF. The CDR3 DNA reads as TGTGCCAGCAGCTTAGCCGCACAGGGGCAGACCCAGTACTTC.

This rearrangement joins TRBV28 to TRBJ1-4; 8 positions match TRBD1. This CDR3 has 16 amino acids. The V gene's germline CDR1 is MDHEN and CDR2 SYDVKM. V shed 6 bases, J shed 4 bases, and the junction held 10 bases outside the gene matches. This chain's CDR3 is CASRWGRGRVNEKLFF. As DNA, the CDR3 is TGTGCCAGCAGATGGGGCAGGGGGCGGGTTAATGAAAAACTGTTTTTT.

The chain uses TRBV5-1 and TRBJ2-1; 8 nucleotides match TRBD2. After removal of 3 bases from V and 0 bases from J, the junction contained 5 bases not matched to a gene. Germline assignment: CDR1 SGHRS and CDR2 YFSETQ. The CDR3 loop spans 16 amino acids. DNA of the CDR3: TGCGCCAGCAGCTGGACTAGCCTAAGCTCCTACAATGAGCAGTTCTTC. Encoded protein: CASSWTSLSSYNEQFF.

As DNA, the CDR3 is TGTGCCAGCAGCCCCCCTCAGCACGGGAGAGGATCCTACGAGCAGTACTTC. Its translation is CASSPPQHGRGSYEQYF. The rearrangement links TRBV7-2 to TRBJ2-7, with D tentatively TRBD2 (6 bases). Trimming left V 5 bases short and J 1 base short, with 21 bases between. The CDR3 loop spans 17 amino acids. Germline CDR1 SGHTA, CDR2 FQGNSA.

CDR3 amino acids: CATSRISGSTDTQYF. The CDR3, as DNA: TGTGCCACCAGTAGAATTAGCGGGAGCACAGATACGCAGTATTTT. The chain joins TRBV15 to TRBJ2-3; 7 bases are shared with TRBD2. The V and J ends lost 6 bases and 0 bases, in that order; junction bases with no gene match: 6. CDR3 length equals 15 residues. Germline CDR1 reads LNHNV; CDR2 reads YYDKDF (reference sequence).

The chain has TRBV7-2 and TRBJ2-1, with D maybe TRBD2 (5 bases). This CDR3 region has 16 residues. Between the trimmed V and J ends, which lost 2 bases and 7 bases, there was a span of 18 bases. Germline V gives CDR1 SGHTA, CDR2 FQGNSA. The CDR3 coding sequence is TGTGCCAGCAGCTTAACCACAAGGTGGACGGGGAATGAGCAGTTCTTC. Amino acids: CASSLTTRWTGNEQFF.

The V and J genes are TRBV18 and TRBJ2-1; 12 nucleotides align to TRBD2. V gave up 0 bases and J gave up 6 bases; unmatched junction bases: 3. CDR1 KGHSH and CDR2 LQKENI come from the germline V gene. CDR3 length: 16 residues. CDR3 protein: CASSPPALAGGNEQFF. The CDR3 DNA follows: TGTGCCAGCTCACCACCGGCACTAGCGGGGGGCAATGAGCAGTTCTTC.

Comments on this clone: This specimen includes other DNA sequences encoding the same CDR3. The chain carries TRBV27 and TRBJ2-7; TRBD1 is a possible D gene (6 bases). Germline values: CDR1 MNHEY, CDR2 SMNVEV (reference sequence). The CDR3 is 13 residues long. Trimming removed 0 bases at V and 3 bases at J, with 6 bases between. CDR3 residues: CASSLSGGYEQYF. The CDR3 coding sequence is TGTGCCAGCAGTTTATCAGGGGGCTACGAGCAGTACTTC.

This chain uses TRBV5-8 with TRBJ2-1; 15 positions match TRBD2. Losses at the gene ends were 4 bases for V and 5 bases for J; bases not matched to a gene: 4. This CDR3 comprises 16 residues. Per germline, CDR1 SGHTS and CDR2 YDEGEE. The CDR3 DNA is TGTGCCAGCAGCCAAGGGACTAGCGGGAGGAACAATGAGCAGTTCTTC. Translation gives CASSQGTSGRNNEQFF.

The gene calls are TRBV5-1 and TRBJ2-2; 11 positions agree with TRBD2. The CDR3 loop spans 18 amino acids. J gave up 4 bases and V 4 bases, and 12 bases lay outside the gene matches. The V gene's germline CDR1 is SGHRS and CDR2 YFSETQ. The CDR3 loop reads CASSPGLAGLRITGELFF. The DNA for the CDR3 is TGCGCCAGCAGCCCCGGACTAGCGGGCCTTCGAATCACCGGGGAGCTGTTTTTT.

The chain recombines TRBV12-5 with TRBJ2-5; tentative D call: TRBD2 (5 bases). The CDR3 totals 11 residues. Germline assignment: CDR1 LGHNT and CDR2 FRNRAP. The germline V and J ends were trimmed by 4 bases and 5 bases, with 5 bases remaining between them. The CDR3 here is CASGSGETQYF. CDR3 DNA sequence: TGTGCTAGTGGTTCGGGGGAGACCCAGTACTTC. The complete variable domain, with remaining parts taken from reference TRBV12-5 and TRBJ2-5, reads DARVTQTPRHKVTEMGQEVTMRCQPILGHNTVFWYRQTMMQGLELLAYFRNRAPLDDSGMPKDRFSAEMPDATLATLKIQPSEPRDSAVYFCASGSGETQYFGPGTRLLVL.

V usage is TRBV4-1 and J usage is TRBJ2-3; TRBD2 is a possible D gene (5 bases). Germline values: CDR1 MGHRA, CDR2 YSYEKL. The CDR3 is made up of 15 amino acids. Deletions cut 1 base from V and 2 bases from J, with 10 bases between. CDR3 in DNA: TGCGCCAGCAGCCAAGTTCCGGGATTCACAGATACGCAGTATTTT. It encodes CASSQVPGFTDTQYF.

This clone was found once. The V and J genes are TRBV7-8 and TRBJ2-6; the D is unclear. V was shortened by 3 bases and J by 0 bases, with 6 bases between the two germline ends. CDR1 is SGHVS and CDR2 is FQNEAQ in the germline V gene. There are 15 residues in the CDR3. In DNA, the CDR3 is TGTGCCAGCAGCTTGGCCCTCTCTGGGGCCAACGTCCTGACTTTC. Residues: CASSLALSGANVLTF. The variable domain in full, with the rest retrieved from reference TRBV7-8 and TRBJ2-6, is GAGVSQSPRYKVAKRGQDVALRCDPISGHVSLFWYQQALGQGPEFLTYFQNEAQLDKSGLPSDRFFAERPEGSVSTLKIQRTQQEDSAVYLCASSLALSGANVLTFGAGSRLTVL.

The rearrangement uses TRBV5-4 and TRBJ2-7, with 11 bases identical to TRBD2. Germline lookup yields CDR1 SGHNT and CDR2 YYREEE (reference sequence). The length of the CDR3 is 15 residues. V shed 3 bases, J shed 2 bases, and the junction held 4 bases outside the gene matches. The CDR3 protein is CASSWGLAETYEQYF. CDR3 coding DNA: TGTGCCAGCAGCTGGGGACTAGCGGAAACCTACGAGCAGTACTTC.

The chain joins TRBV7-9 to TRBJ2-7, with 9 bases fitting TRBD2. There are 15 residues in the CDR3. The J segment lost 5 bases and the V segment lost 2 bases, leaving 7 bases of the junction unmatched. Germline V CDR1 and CDR2: SEHNR, FQNEAQ (reference sequence). DNA for the CDR3: TGTGCCAGCAGCTTATTTCCTAGCGGGATTGACGAGCAGTACTTC. Residues: CASSLFPSGIDEQYF.

The V gene is TRBV19, the J gene TRBJ2-1; TRBD1 matches 8 bases. The CDR3 has 15 amino acids. CDR1 and CDR2 from the germline V gene are LNHDA and SQIVND (reference sequence). The junction had 10 bases not matched to a gene; V was cut back by 7 bases and J by 5 bases. The CDR3 nucleotides are TGTGCCAGTACAAGTAACCGACAGGGGAACAATGAGCAGTTCTTC. Protein product: CASTSNRQGNNEQFF.

The rearrangement uses TRBV7-2 and TRBJ1-2; D call uncertain. V dropped 5 bases and J dropped 5 bases, with 15 bases sitting between them. The CDR3 is made up of 14 amino acids. The V gene's germline CDR1 is SGHTA and CDR2 FQGNSA. The CDR3 coding sequence is TGTGCCAGCAGCCCCCGCCTGCAACATTATGGCTACACCTTC. Translating gives CASSPRLQHYGYTF. Looking up the rest from reference TRBV7-2 and TRBJ1-2 gives the full variable domain: GAGVSQSPSNKVTEKGKDVELRCDPISGHTALYWYRQSLGQGLEFLIYFQGNSAPDKSGLPSDRFSAERTGGSVSTLTIQRTQQEDSAVYLCASSPRLQHYGYTFGSGTRLTVV.

The J gene is TRBJ1-5, the V gene TRBV2; D unresolved. V was clipped by 3 bases and J by 0 bases, with 18 bases between them. CDR1 and CDR2 (germline): SNHLY, FYNNEI. This CDR3 region has 18 residues. The CDR3 protein is CASSDPLKEAYSNQPQHF. The CDR3 DNA reads TGTGCCAGCAGTGACCCTCTTAAGGAGGCGTATAGCAATCAGCCCCAGCATTTT.

The chain combines TRBV5-6 with TRBJ2-1; D uncertain. Trimming pared 1 base from V and 7 bases from J, leaving 9 bases between. Germline assignment: CDR1 SGHDT and CDR2 YYEEEE. The CDR3 is 13 residues long. CDR3 bases: TGTGCCAGCAGCTTGTACCACTTAAATGAGCAGTTCTTC. As protein: CASSLYHLNEQFF.

For the CDR3, the DNA is TGCAGTGCTGCAGGGTGGGAAAAACTGTTTTTT. Translated, it gives CSAAGWEKLFF. V gene TRBV20-1 combines with J gene TRBJ1-4, with a possible D match to TRBD1 (5 bases). The CDR3 is made up of 11 amino acids. Deletions cut 5 bases from V and 8 bases from J, with 9 bases between. Germline CDR1 is DFQATT and CDR2 is SNEGSKA (reference sequence).

This chain links TRBV7-2 with TRBJ2-5; D perhaps matches TRBD2 (5 bases). Germline CDR1 reads SGHTA; CDR2 reads FQGNSA. The ends were cut back, 7 bases at V and 5 bases at J, with 17 bases in the middle. The CDR3 has 14 residues. The CDR3 reads CASTHDYNRETQYF. Here the CDR3 DNA reads TGTGCCAGCACCCATGACTATAATAGGGAGACCCAGTACTTC.

The chain joins TRBV28 to TRBJ1-5; perhaps TRBD1 as D (5 bases). Germline V gives CDR1 MDHEN, CDR2 SYDVKM. The germline V and J ends were trimmed by 5 bases and 5 bases, with 19 bases remaining between them. This CDR3 spans 16 amino acids. Here the CDR3 DNA reads TGTGCCAGCAGTCCCCACCGGGGGGGAACTCATCAGCCCCAGCATTTT. Its translation: CASSPHRGGTHQPQHF.

CDR3 protein: CASSWPRGEETQYF. The CDR3 coding sequence is TGTGCCAGCAGTTGGCCAAGGGGTGAAGAGACCCAGTACTTC. The chain combines TRBV6-6 with TRBJ2-5; tentatively, D is TRBD1 (5 bases). Between the trimmed V and J ends, which lost 4 bases and 3 bases, there was a span of 12 bases. The CDR3 sequence is 14 residues long. The germline V gene encodes CDR1 MNHNY and CDR2 SVGAGI (reference sequence).

Turning to this clone: Compared with germline, one end of the junction differs, possibly owing to a read error. The chain couples TRBV18 to TRBJ2-7; perhaps TRBD1 as D (5 bases). The CDR3 is 12 residues long. Germline loops: CDR1 KGHSH, CDR2 LQKENI. In DNA form, the CDR3 reads TGTGCCAGCTCACCCCAGGGAATCCACAAAGTCTTC. This encodes CASSPQGIHKVF.

This clone was seen just once. The chain combines TRBV5-1 with TRBJ2-2; TRBD1 matches 7 bases. V shed 0 bases, J shed 4 bases, and the junction held 3 bases outside the gene matches. From germline, CDR1 is SGHRS and CDR2 YFSETQ. CDR3 size: 15 residues. The CDR3: CASSLVGTATGELFF. Written as DNA, the CDR3 is TGCGCCAGCAGCTTGGTTGGGACAGCCACCGGGGAGCTGTTTTTT.

The chain has TRBV5-5 and TRBJ2-3; TRBD2 agrees at 7 bases. CDR3 length: 15 residues. Germline V gene lookup returns CDR1 SGHKS and CDR2 YYEKEE (reference sequence). V dropped 4 bases and J dropped 5; count of bases not matched to a gene: 10. CDR3 in amino acids: CASSQGEGWIDTQYF. In nucleotides, the CDR3 is TGTGCCAGCAGCCAAGGGGAGGGCTGGATAGATACGCAGTATTTT.

This chain uses TRBV9 with TRBJ2-6; possibly TRBD2 for D (5 bases). The ends were cut back, 0 bases at V and 0 bases at J, with 10 bases in the middle. This CDR3 region has 17 residues. Germline-derived CDR1 and CDR2 are SGDLS and YYNGEE. The CDR3 protein is CASSVGFGSSGANVLTF. CDR3 DNA: TGTGCCAGCAGCGTAGGTTTTGGGAGCTCTGGGGCCAACGTCCTGACTTTC. Combining the CDR3 with reference TRBV9 and TRBJ2-6 gives the whole variable domain DSGVTQTPKHLITATGQRVTLRCSPRSGDLSVYWYQQSLDQGLQFLIQYYNGEERAKGNILERFSAQQFPDLHSELNLSSLELGDSALYFCASSVGFGSSGANVLTFGAGSRLTVL.

CDR3 protein: CASSVGRGRGETQYF. DNA of the CDR3: TGCGCCAGCAGCGTCGGTAGGGGGCGCGGGGAGACCCAGTACTTC. The chain uses TRBV10-1 and TRBJ2-5; 7 nucleotides align to TRBD1. V trimming: 6 bases; J trimming: 5 bases; junction bases outside the gene matches: 12. This CDR3 has 15 amino acids. Looked up from germline, CDR1 is WNHNN and CDR2 is SYGVQD (reference sequence).

The V call is TRBV11-3, the J call TRBJ2-1; 7 nucleotides align to TRBD2. Germline loops: CDR1 SGHNT, CDR2 YENEEA. The CDR3 covers 18 residues. Trimming cost V 8 bases and J 4 bases; bases outside gene matches: 20. The CDR3 sequence: CASRTGTTGDGGYNEQFF. CDR3 coding DNA: TGTGCCAGCCGGACCGGGACTACAGGAGATGGGGGGTACAATGAGCAGTTCTTC.

The chain employs TRBV18 and TRBJ1-5, with a possible D match to TRBD1 (5 bases). Germline lookup yields CDR1 KGHSH and CDR2 LQKENI. V was cut by 2 bases and J by 4 bases, with 9 bases left in between. The CDR3 has 14 amino acids. The CDR3 sequence is CASSPSRVNQPQHF. The CDR3 bases are TGTGCCAGCTCACCATCCAGGGTGAATCAGCCCCAGCATTTT. The entire variable domain, with the rest obtained from reference TRBV18 and TRBJ1-5, is as follows: NAGVMQNPRHLVRRRGQEARLRCSPMKGHSHVYWYRQLPEEGLKFMVYLQKENIIDESGMPKERFSAEFPKEGPSILRIQQVVRGDSAAYFCASSPSRVNQPQHFGDGTRLSIL.